This T cell receptor beta chain came from a study of blood T cell repertoires in COVID-19. Overall study context: Acute and convalescent COVID-19 samples came from the United States, Italy and Spain.

Per the study methods: Estimated nucleated cell counts came from reference gene primer amplification. Profiling relied on immunoSEQ multiplex PCR, and the TCRdb table lists in-frame clones only, not all of them. That table gives V, J and clone size, and the DNA gave D and trimming. The table has 57,000 or so clones, around 80% seen once; the top ten hold about 20%. Material for sequencing was peripheral blood. This TCR came from a man aged 55 to 69 with acute or convalescent COVID-19.

CDR3 protein: CASSLYNEQFF. Here the CDR3 DNA reads TGTGCCAGCAGCCTCTACAATGAGCAGTTCTTC. The chain links TRBV5-4 to TRBJ2-1; D gene ambiguous. Trimming stripped 4 bases from V and 3 bases from J, with 2 bases between. The CDR3 covers 11 residues. Germline values: CDR1 SGHNT, CDR2 YYREEE (reference sequence).